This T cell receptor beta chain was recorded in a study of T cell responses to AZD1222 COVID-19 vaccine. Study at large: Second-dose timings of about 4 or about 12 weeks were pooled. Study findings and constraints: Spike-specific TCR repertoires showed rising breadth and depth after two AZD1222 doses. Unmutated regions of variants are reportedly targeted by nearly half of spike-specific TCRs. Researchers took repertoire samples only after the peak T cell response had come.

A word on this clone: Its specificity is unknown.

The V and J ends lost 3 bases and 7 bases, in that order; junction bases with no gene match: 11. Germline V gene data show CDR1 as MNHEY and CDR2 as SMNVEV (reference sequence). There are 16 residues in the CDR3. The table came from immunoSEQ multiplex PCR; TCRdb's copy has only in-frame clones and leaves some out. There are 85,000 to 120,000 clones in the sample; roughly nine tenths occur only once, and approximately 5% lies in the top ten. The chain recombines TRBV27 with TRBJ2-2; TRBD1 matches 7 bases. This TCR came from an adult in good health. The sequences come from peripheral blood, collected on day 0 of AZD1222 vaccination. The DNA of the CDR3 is TGTGCCAGCAGTTTTTTAGCACAGGGGTTGGGCGGGGAGCTGTTTTTT. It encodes CASSFLAQGLGGELFF.